This T cell receptor beta chain originates from a study of blood T cell repertoires in COVID-19. In the study overall: Sites in the United States, Italy and Spain provided acute and convalescent COVID-19 samples. Sample material is recorded as cDNA or gDNA derived from T cells, B-cell-depleted T cells, or PBMCs.

Original data processing: Nucleated cell counts were estimated from reference gene primer amplification. Some clones are missing from TCRdb's copy, which holds only in-frame ones; the method was immunoSEQ multiplex PCR. V and J calls and clone size are copied from that table; D and trimming were computed from the DNA. This table has more than 45,000 clones, about 85% appearing once. The sequenced sample consisted of peripheral blood. The TCR was taken from a woman in her 70s with active COVID-19.

The CDR3 loop reads CASGTSGNQETQYF. The CDR3, as DNA: TGTGCCAGCGGGACTAGCGGCAACCAAGAGACCCAGTACTTC. The chain joins TRBV5-4 to TRBJ2-5; TRBD2 matches at 11 bases. This CDR3 spans 14 amino acids. V gave up 7 bases and J gave up 0 bases; unmatched junction bases: 2. From germline, CDR1 is SGHNT and CDR2 YYREEE (reference sequence).